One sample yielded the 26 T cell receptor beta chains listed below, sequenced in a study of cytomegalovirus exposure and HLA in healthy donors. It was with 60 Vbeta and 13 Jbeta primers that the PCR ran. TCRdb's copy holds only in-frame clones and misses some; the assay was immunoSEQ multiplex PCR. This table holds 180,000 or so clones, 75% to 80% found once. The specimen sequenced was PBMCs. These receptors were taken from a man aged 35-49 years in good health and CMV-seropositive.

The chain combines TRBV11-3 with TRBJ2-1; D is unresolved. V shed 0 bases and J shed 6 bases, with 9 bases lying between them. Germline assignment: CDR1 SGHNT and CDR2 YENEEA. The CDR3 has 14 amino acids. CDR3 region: CASSLEPGPNEQFF. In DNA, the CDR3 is TGTGCCAGCAGCTTAGAGCCAGGCCCCAATGAGCAGTTCTTC.

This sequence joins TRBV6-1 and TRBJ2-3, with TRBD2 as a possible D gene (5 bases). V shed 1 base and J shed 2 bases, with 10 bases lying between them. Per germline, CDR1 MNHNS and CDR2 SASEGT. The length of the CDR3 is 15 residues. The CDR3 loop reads CASSEGAGLTDTQYF. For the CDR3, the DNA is TGTGCCAGCAGTGAAGGGGCGGGTCTCACAGATACGCAGTATTTT.

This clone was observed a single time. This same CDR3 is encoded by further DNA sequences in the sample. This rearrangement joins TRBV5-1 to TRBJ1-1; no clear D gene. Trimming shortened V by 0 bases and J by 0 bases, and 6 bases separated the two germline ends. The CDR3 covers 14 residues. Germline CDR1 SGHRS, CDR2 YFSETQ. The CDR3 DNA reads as TGCGCCAGCAGCTTGGACAGATTGAACACTGAAGCTTTCTTT. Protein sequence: CASSLDRLNTEAFF. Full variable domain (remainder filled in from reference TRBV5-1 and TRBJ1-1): KAGVTQTPRYLIKTRGQQVTLSCSPISGHRSVSWYQQTPGQGLQFLFEYFSETQRNKGNFPGRFSGRQFSNSRSEMNVSTLELGDSALYLCASSLDRLNTEAFFGQGTRLTVV.

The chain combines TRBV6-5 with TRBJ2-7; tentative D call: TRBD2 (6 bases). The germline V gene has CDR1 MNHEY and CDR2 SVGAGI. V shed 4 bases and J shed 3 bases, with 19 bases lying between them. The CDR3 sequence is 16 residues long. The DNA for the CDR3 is TGTGCCAGCAGTTTCGGGGGTCCACAACGGGGCTACGAGCAGTACTTC. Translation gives CASSFGGPQRGYEQYF.

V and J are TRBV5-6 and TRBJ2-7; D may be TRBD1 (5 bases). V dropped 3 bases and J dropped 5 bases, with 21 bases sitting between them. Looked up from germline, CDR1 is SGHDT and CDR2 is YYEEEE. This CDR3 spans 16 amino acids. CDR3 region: CASSSFSKQVFDEQYF. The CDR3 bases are TGTGCCAGCAGCTCGTTCTCGAAACAGGTTTTCGACGAGCAGTACTTC.

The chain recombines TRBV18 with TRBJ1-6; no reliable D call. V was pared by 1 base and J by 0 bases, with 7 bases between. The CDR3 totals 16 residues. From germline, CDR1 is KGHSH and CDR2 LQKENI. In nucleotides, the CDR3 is TGTGCCAGCTCACCACAAGTTAGCTCCTATAATTCACCCCTCCACTTT. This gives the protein CASSPQVSSYNSPLHF.

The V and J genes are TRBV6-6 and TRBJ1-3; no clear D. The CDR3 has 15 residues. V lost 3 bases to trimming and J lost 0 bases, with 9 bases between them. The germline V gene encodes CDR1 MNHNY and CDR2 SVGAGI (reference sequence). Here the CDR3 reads CASSYLPSSGNTIYF. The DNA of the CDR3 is TGTGCCAGCAGTTATCTTCCGAGCTCTGGAAACACCATATATTTT.

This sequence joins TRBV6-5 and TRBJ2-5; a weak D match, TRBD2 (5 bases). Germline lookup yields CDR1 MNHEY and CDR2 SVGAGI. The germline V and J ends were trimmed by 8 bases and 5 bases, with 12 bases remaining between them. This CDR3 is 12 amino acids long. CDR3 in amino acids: CASGRTGETQYF. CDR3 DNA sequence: TGTGCCAGCGGTAGAACGGGGGAGACCCAGTACTTC.

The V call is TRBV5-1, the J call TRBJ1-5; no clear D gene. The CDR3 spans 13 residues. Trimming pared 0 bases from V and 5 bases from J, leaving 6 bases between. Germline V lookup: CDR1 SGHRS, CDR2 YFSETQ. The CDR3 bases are TGCGCCAGCAGCTTGGACGGGGATCAGCCCCAGCATTTT. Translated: CASSLDGDQPQHF. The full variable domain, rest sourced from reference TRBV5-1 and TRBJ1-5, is KAGVTQTPRYLIKTRGQQVTLSCSPISGHRSVSWYQQTPGQGLQFLFEYFSETQRNKGNFPGRFSGRQFSNSRSEMNVSTLELGDSALYLCASSLDGDQPQHFGDGTRLSIL.

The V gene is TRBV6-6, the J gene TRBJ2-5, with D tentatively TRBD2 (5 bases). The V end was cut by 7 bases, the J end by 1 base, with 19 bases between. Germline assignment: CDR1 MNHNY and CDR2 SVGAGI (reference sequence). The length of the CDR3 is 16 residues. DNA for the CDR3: TGTGCCAGCACCGTGCGAAGTGGACTGGGCCAAGAGACCCAGTACTTC. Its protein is CASTVRSGLGQETQYF.

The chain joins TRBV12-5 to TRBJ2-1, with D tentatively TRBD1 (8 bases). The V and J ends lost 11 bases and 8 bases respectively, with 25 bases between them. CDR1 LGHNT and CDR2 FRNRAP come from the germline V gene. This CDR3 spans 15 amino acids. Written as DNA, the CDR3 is TGTGCTGGGGCCTCGGGCAACAGGGGGGGAGATGAGCAGTTCTTC. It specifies CAGASGNRGGDEQFF.

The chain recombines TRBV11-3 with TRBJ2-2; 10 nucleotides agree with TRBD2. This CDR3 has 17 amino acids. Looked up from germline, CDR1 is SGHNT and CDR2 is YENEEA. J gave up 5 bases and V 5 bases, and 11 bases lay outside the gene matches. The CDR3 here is CASSPLQLAGVTGELFF. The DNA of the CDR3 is TGTGCCAGCAGCCCCTTACAGCTAGCGGGAGTTACCGGGGAGCTGTTTTTT.

CDR3 DNA sequence: TGTGCCAGCAGTGGGGGGGGAGCGGACCCAAGGACAGATACGCAGTATTTT. This sequence encodes CASSGGGADPRTDTQYF. The genes are TRBV6-1 and TRBJ2-3; TRBD2 aligns across 7 bases. The CDR3 contains 17 residues. V trimming: 4 bases; J trimming: 3 bases; junction bases outside the gene matches: 13. Germline CDR1 MNHNS, CDR2 SASEGT.

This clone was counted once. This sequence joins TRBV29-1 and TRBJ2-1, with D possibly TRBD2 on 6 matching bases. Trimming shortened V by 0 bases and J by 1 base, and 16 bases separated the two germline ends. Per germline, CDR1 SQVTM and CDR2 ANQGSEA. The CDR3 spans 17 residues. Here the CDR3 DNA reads TGCAGCGTTGAAGATCTTGTGGGAGGCCAATCCTACAATGAGCAGTTCTTC. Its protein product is CSVEDLVGGQSYNEQFF.

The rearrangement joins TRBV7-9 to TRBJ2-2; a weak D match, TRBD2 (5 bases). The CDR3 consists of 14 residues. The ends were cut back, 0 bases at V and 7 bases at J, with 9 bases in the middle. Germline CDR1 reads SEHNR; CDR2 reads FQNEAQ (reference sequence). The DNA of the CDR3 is TGTGCCAGCAGCTTAGCGGCCGGGGTCGGGGAGCTGTTTTTT. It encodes CASSLAAGVGELFF.

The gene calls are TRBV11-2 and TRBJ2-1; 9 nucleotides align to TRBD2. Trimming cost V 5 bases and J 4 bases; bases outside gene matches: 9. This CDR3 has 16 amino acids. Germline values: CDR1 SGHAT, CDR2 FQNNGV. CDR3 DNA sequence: TGTGCCAGCAGCCCCCGATTGACTAGCGGTTACAATGAGCAGTTCTTC. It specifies CASSPRLTSGYNEQFF. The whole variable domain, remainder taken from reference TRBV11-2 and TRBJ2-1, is EAGVAQSPRYKIIEKRQSVAFWCNPISGHATLYWYQQILGQGPKLLIQFQNNGVVDDSQLPKDRFSAERLKGVDSTLKIQPAKLEDSAVYLCASSPRLTSGYNEQFFGPGTRLTVL.

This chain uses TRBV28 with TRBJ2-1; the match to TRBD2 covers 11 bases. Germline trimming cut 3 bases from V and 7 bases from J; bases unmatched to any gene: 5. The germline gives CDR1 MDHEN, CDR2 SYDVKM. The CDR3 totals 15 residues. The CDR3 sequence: CASSFWLAGGNEQFF. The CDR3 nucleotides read TGTGCCAGCAGTTTTTGGCTAGCGGGAGGAAATGAGCAGTTCTTC. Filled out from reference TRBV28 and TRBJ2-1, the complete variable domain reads DVKVTQSSRYLVKRTGEKVFLECVQDMDHENMFWYRQDPGLGLRLIYFSYDVKMKEKGDIPEGYSVSREKKERFSLILESASTNQTSMYLCASSFWLAGGNEQFFGPGTRLTVL.

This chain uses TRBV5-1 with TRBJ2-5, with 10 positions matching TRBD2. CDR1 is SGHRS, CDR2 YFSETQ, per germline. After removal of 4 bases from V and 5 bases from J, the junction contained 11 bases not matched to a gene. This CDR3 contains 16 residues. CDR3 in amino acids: CASSQSSGSLGETQYF. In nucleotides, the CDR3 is TGCGCCAGCAGCCAATCTAGCGGGAGTCTGGGGGAGACCCAGTACTTC. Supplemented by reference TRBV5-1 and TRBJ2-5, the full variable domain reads KAGVTQTPRYLIKTRGQQVTLSCSPISGHRSVSWYQQTPGQGLQFLFEYFSETQRNKGNFPGRFSGRQFSNSRSEMNVSTLELGDSALYLCASSQSSGSLGETQYFGPGTRLLVL.

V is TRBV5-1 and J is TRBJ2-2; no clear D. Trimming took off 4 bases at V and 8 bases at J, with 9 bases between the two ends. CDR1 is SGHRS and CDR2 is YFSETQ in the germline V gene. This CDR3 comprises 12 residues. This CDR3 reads CASSLTLGELFF. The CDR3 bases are TGCGCCAGCAGCCTAACTTTAGGGGAGCTGTTTTTT.

This chain's CDR3 is CASRTGGGIYNEQFF. The CDR3 DNA reads TGTGCCAGCAGAACCGGTGGCGGAATCTACAATGAGCAGTTCTTC. This chain joins TRBV5-4 and TRBJ2-1; no clear D gene. V shed 5 bases and J shed 3 bases, with 15 bases lying between them. CDR3 length equals 15 residues. Germline assignment: CDR1 SGHNT and CDR2 YYREEE (reference sequence).

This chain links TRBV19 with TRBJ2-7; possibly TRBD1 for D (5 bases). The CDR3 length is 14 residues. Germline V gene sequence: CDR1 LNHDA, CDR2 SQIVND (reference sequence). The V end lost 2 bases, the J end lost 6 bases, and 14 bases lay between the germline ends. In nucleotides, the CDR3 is TGTGCCAGTAGTATAAGGGGTCAACGGTCCGAGCAGTACTTC. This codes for CASSIRGQRSEQYF.

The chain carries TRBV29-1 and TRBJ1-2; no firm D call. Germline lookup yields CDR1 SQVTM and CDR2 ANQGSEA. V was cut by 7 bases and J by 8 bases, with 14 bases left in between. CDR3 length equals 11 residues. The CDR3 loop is CSADSTIGYTF. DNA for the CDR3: TGCAGCGCCGATTCTACTATCGGCTACACCTTC.

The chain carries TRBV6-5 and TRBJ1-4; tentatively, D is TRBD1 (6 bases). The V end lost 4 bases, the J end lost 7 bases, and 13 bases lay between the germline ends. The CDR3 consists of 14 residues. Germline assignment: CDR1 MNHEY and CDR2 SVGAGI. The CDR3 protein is CASSSGVFSEKLFF. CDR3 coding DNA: TGTGCCAGCAGTTCAGGGGTGTTTAGTGAAAAACTGTTTTTT.

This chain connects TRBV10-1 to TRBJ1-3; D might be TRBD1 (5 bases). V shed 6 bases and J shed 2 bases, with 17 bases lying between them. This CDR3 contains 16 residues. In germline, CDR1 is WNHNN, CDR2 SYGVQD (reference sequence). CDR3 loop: CASRGGATLAGNTIYF. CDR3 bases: TGCGCCAGCAGGGGTGGGGCCACGCTTGCTGGAAACACCATATATTTT.

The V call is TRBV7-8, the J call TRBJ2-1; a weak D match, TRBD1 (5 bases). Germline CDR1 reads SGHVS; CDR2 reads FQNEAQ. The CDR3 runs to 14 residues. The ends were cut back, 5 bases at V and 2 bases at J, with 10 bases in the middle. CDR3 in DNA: TGTGCCAGCAGCCCGACAGAGACCTACAATGAGCAGTTCTTC. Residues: CASSPTETYNEQFF.

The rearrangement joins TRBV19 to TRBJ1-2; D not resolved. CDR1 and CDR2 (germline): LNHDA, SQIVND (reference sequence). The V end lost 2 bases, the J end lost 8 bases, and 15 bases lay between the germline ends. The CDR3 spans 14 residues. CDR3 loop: CASSISQASWGYTF. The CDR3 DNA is TGTGCCAGTAGTATATCCCAGGCCTCCTGGGGCTACACCTTC.